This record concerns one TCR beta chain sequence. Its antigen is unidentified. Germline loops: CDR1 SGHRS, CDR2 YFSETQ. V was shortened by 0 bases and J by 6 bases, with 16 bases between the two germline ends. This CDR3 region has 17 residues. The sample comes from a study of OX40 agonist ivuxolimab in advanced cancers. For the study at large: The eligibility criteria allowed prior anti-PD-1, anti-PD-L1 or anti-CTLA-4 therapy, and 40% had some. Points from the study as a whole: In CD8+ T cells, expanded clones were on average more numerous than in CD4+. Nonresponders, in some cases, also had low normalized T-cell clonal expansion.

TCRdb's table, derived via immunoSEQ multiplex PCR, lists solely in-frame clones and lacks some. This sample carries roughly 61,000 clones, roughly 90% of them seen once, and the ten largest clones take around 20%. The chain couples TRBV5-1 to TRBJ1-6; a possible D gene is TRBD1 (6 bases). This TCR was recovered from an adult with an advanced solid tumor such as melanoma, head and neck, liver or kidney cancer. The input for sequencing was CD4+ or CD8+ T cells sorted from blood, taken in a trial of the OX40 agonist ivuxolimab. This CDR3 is CASSLALRGNLNSPLHF. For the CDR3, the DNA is TGCGCCAGCAGCTTGGCCCTCAGGGGCAACCTTAATTCACCCCTCCACTTT.